This T cell receptor beta chain originates from a study of blood T cell repertoires in COVID-19. In the study overall: T cells, B-cell-depleted T cells, or PBMCs supplied cDNA or gDNA.

In the original analysis: From reference gene primer amplification, estimates of nucleated cell counts were derived. Data came from immunoSEQ multiplex PCR; TCRdb stores just in-frame clones and leaves some out. D and trimming were read from the DNA, whereas the V and J calls and clone size are those reported in that table. The table lists 90,000 to 150,000 clones, 65% to 90% of them singletons, with roughly a tenth in the top ten. Germline V gives CDR1 KGHSH, CDR2 LQKENI. The length of the CDR3 is 12 residues. V was trimmed by 4 bases and J by 12 bases, leaving 12 bases between them. V gene TRBV18 combines with J gene TRBJ1-4; D uncertain. The TCR was taken from a man aged 80 or over with acute or convalescent COVID-19. Material: peripheral blood. The chain's CDR3 is CASSLMREELFF. CDR3 sequence (DNA): TGTGCCAGCTCACTAATGAGGGAGGAACTGTTTTTT.